This T cell receptor (beta chain) was sequenced for a study of cytomegalovirus exposure and HLA in healthy donors. Worth noting for this clone: Its specificity is unknown.

Broader study findings: Prior analysis indicated that the majority of TCR beta V segments exhibited productivity approximately 87% or approximately 30% of the time. The study flagged approximately 180 TCR beta chains as cytomegalovirus-associated.

With 60 Vbeta and 13 Jbeta primers, the PCR was carried out. Using immunoSEQ multiplex PCR, the repertoire was profiled, and TCRdb retains in-frame clones only, with some absent. The sample shows about 160,000 clones, roughly 80% of them seen only once. Sequencing input: PBMCs. The origin of this receptor is a woman in her 50s in good health and CMV-seronegative.

The CDR3: CASSSTTSGIDIQYF. The CDR3 nucleotides are TGTGCCAGCAGTTCCACGACTAGCGGGATTGACATTCAGTACTTC. This chain joins TRBV27 and TRBJ2-4, with TRBD2 matching 11 bases. The CDR3 runs to 15 residues. The V segment lost 4 bases and the J segment 8 bases; nucleotides outside the gene matches: 7. Per the germline V gene, CDR1 is MNHEY and CDR2 is SMNVEV (reference sequence).